These 17 T cell receptor beta chains came from one sample sequenced in a study of blood T cell repertoires in COVID-19. The data were produced by immunoSEQ multiplex PCR, yet TCRdb's version contains in-frame clones alone and is incomplete. The sample has over 95,000 clones, around 88% seen once. The sequenced sample was peripheral blood. The receptors here all came from a human donor with acute or convalescent COVID-19. The donor label of this sample is uncertain.

V and J are TRBV27 and TRBJ2-7, with 7 bases matching TRBD2. The J segment lost 6 bases and the V segment lost 5 bases, leaving 13 bases of the junction unmatched. This CDR3 contains 15 residues. The V gene's germline CDR1 is MNHEY and CDR2 SMNVEV (reference sequence). CDR3 nucleotides: TGTGCCAGCAGTACCCTGGCGGGAGAGAGGTTCGAGCAGTACTTC. The encoded protein is CASSTLAGERFEQYF.

The chain combines TRBV2 with TRBJ1-4; 10 bases are shared with TRBD1. The CDR3 runs 15 residues. Germline loops: CDR1 SNHLY, CDR2 FYNNEI. V was clipped by 6 bases and J by 5 bases; unmatched bases: 6. The CDR3, as DNA: TGTGCCAGCAGGGAGCTGGGACAGGGGAATGAAAAACTGTTTTTT. Its translation is CASRELGQGNEKLFF. The full variable domain, in which reference TRBV2 and TRBJ1-4 provide the parts outside the CDR3, is EPEVTQTPSHQVTQMGQEVILRCVPISNHLYFYWYRQILGQKVEFLVSFYNNEISEKSEIFDDQFSVERPDGSNFTLKIRSTKLEDSAMYFCASRELGQGNEKLFFGSGTQLSVL.

The gene calls are TRBV25-1 and TRBJ1-1; D gene uncertain. Trimming pared 6 bases from V and 5 bases from J, leaving 7 bases between. CDR1 MGHDK and CDR2 SYGVNS come from the germline V gene. This CDR3 region has 11 residues. CDR3 sequence reads: CASSSVTEAFF. The CDR3 bases are TGTGCCAGCAGCTCGGTAACTGAAGCTTTCTTT. Full variable domain (rest looked up from reference TRBV25-1 and TRBJ1-1): EADIYQTPRYLVIGTGKKITLECSQTMGHDKMYWYQQDPGMELHLIHYSYGVNSTEKGDLSSESTVSRIRTEHFPLTLESARPSHTSQYLCASSSVTEAFFGQGTRLTVV.

This chain uses TRBV29-1 with TRBJ1-3; D is uncertain. Deletions cut 3 bases from V and 0 bases from J, with 12 bases between. Germline V lookup: CDR1 SQVTM, CDR2 ANQGSEA. CDR3 length: 15 residues. The CDR3 here is CSVDGAENSGNTIYF. CDR3 DNA: TGCAGCGTTGATGGAGCAGAGAACTCTGGAAACACCATATATTTT.

This clone was seen a few times. This chain links TRBV18 with TRBJ2-1, with TRBD1 matching 9 bases. J lost 5 bases, V lost 5 bases, and 10 bases had no gene match. The length of the CDR3 is 16 residues. Germline assignment: CDR1 KGHSH and CDR2 LQKENI. The CDR3 region is CASSTPGQGSHNEQFF. CDR3 in DNA: TGTGCCAGCTCAACTCCGGGACAGGGTTCACACAATGAGCAGTTCTTC. Looking up the rest from reference TRBV18 and TRBJ2-1 gives the full variable domain: NAGVMQNPRHLVRRRGQEARLRCSPMKGHSHVYWYRQLPEEGLKFMVYLQKENIIDESGMPKERFSAEFPKEGPSILRIQQVVRGDSAAYFCASSTPGQGSHNEQFFGPGTRLTVL.

This rearrangement joins TRBV6-6 to TRBJ1-4, with 8 bases identical to TRBD1. V gave up 6 bases and J gave up 0 bases; unmatched junction bases: 9. Per germline, CDR1 MNHNY and CDR2 SVGAGI (reference sequence). This CDR3 is 17 amino acids long. The CDR3 loop is CASSRDRGQTTNEKLFF. DNA of the CDR3: TGTGCCAGCAGCCGAGACAGGGGCCAGACAACTAATGAAAAACTGTTTTTT.

As to this clone: Other DNA variants within this sample encode the same CDR3. V usage is TRBV2 and J usage is TRBJ1-2, with D unresolved. Trimming took off 8 bases at V and 4 bases at J, with 11 bases between the two ends. CDR3 size: 12 residues. Germline V CDR1 and CDR2: SNHLY, FYNNEI. CDR3 loop: CASRGDSYGYTF. The CDR3 DNA reads TGTGCCAGCCGGGGAGATAGCTATGGCTACACCTTC.

The chain employs TRBV3-1 (or the pseudogene TRBV3-2) and TRBJ2-3; 8 positions agree with TRBD2. Germline V gene data show CDR1 as LGHDT and CDR2 as YNNKEL (reference sequence). This CDR3 has 18 amino acids. With V trimmed by 0 bases and J by 3 bases, 11 bases remained unmatched. The CDR3 reads CASSQDFREGRRTDTQYF. The CDR3 DNA follows: TGTGCCAGCAGCCAAGATTTCCGGGAGGGCCGGAGGACAGATACGCAGTATTTT.

The gene calls are TRBV15 and TRBJ2-5, with 10 positions matching TRBD1. Looked up from germline, CDR1 is LNHNV and CDR2 is YYDKDF (reference sequence). The CDR3 totals 14 residues. CDR3 amino acids: CAVAGTGAVGTQYF. The CDR3 DNA reads as TGTGCAGTCGCCGGGACAGGGGCCGTCGGGACCCAGTACTTC.

V gene TRBV5-5 combines with J gene TRBJ2-7; 7 nucleotides agree with TRBD2. Germline assignment: CDR1 SGHKS and CDR2 YYEKEE (reference sequence). There are 18 residues in the CDR3. After removal of 4 bases from V and 8 bases from J, the junction contained 24 bases not matched to a gene. CDR3 protein: CASSPGGEGLRAWVKQYF. CDR3 sequence (DNA): TGTGCCAGCAGCCCGGGCGGGGAGGGGCTACGAGCTTGGGTGAAGCAGTACTTC. Combining the CDR3 with reference TRBV5-5 and TRBJ2-7 gives the whole variable domain DAGVTQSPTHLIKTRGQQVTLRCSPISGHKSVSWYQQVLGQGPQFIFQYYEKEERGRGNFPDRFSARQFPNYSSELNVNALLLGDSALYLCASSPGGEGLRAWVKQYFGPGTRLTVT.

The chain combines TRBV11-2 with TRBJ2-4; 7 bases align to TRBD1. Germline lookup yields CDR1 SGHAT and CDR2 FQNNGV. The CDR3 runs 15 residues. V shed 3 bases, J shed 7 bases, and the junction held 9 bases outside the gene matches. In nucleotides, the CDR3 is TGTGCCAGCAGCTTGGAAACAGGGGTTTGGAACATTCAGTACTTC. It codes for CASSLETGVWNIQYF.

This sequence joins TRBV19 and TRBJ1-2; D remains unclear. The germline V gene encodes CDR1 LNHDA and CDR2 SQIVND (reference sequence). This CDR3 is 13 amino acids long. V lost 1 base and J lost 2, with 5 bases in between. CDR3 bases: TGTGCCAGTAGTATAGGTCGGAACTATGGCTACACCTTC. Its translation: CASSIGRNYGYTF.

This clone appeared a single time. Here the CDR3 reads CASTSWRIGNEQFF. The CDR3 nucleotides are TGTGCCAGCACCTCCTGGAGAATTGGGAATGAGCAGTTCTTC. The gene calls are TRBV27 and TRBJ2-1; D is unresolved. Germline-derived CDR1 and CDR2 are MNHEY and SMNVEV (reference sequence). V was shortened by 7 bases and J by 7 bases, with 17 bases between the two germline ends. This CDR3 contains 14 residues.

The chain carries TRBV4-3 and TRBJ2-7, with 14 bases that match TRBD2. The CDR3 is 19 residues long. After removal of 0 bases from V and 1 base from J, the junction contained 8 bases not matched to a gene. Germline CDR1 reads LGHNA; CDR2 reads YSLEER. In DNA form, the CDR3 reads TGCGCCAGCAGCCAAGACGAGGGGACTAGCGGGAGTTTTTCCTACGAGCAGTACTTC. It encodes CASSQDEGTSGSFSYEQYF.

This clone has only a few counts. J is TRBJ2-4 and V is TRBV15, with 9 bases identical to TRBD1. CDR1 is LNHNV and CDR2 is YYDKDF in the germline V gene (reference sequence). V was pared by 0 bases and J by 2 bases, with 5 bases of the junction left unmatched. The CDR3 is 17 amino acids. The CDR3 DNA follows: TGTGCCACCAGCAGAGAGCGGGACAGGGTCTCCAAAAACATTCAGTACTTC. Protein product: CATSRERDRVSKNIQYF. Combining the CDR3 with reference TRBV15 and TRBJ2-4 gives the whole variable domain DAMVIQNPRYQVTQFGKPVTLSCSQTLNHNVMYWYQQKSSQAPKLLFHYYDKDFNNEADTPDNFQSRRPNTSFCFLDIRSPGLGDTAMYLCATSRERDRVSKNIQYFGAGTRLSVL.

V is TRBV7-6 and J is TRBJ2-7, with D maybe TRBD1 (6 bases). The CDR3 has 18 residues. The germline V gene encodes CDR1 SGHVS and CDR2 FNYEAQ. Trimming shortened V by 5 bases and J by 5 bases, and 28 bases separated the two germline ends. This CDR3 is CASSRRGPKALGRDEQYF. The DNA for the CDR3 is TGTGCCAGCAGCCGCAGGGGACCTAAAGCCCTAGGCCGCGACGAGCAGTACTTC.

DNA of the CDR3: TGTGCCAGCAGTTTAATACGGGTTAGCAATCAGCCCCAGCATTTT. It specifies CASSLIRVSNQPQHF. The rearrangement joins TRBV28 to TRBJ1-5, with D uncertain. CDR1 is MDHEN and CDR2 is SYDVKM in the germline V gene. The ends were cut back, 2 bases at V and 0 bases at J, with 8 bases in the middle. CDR3 size: 15 residues.